This TCR beta chain stems from a study of T-cell memory formation after mild COVID-19. This CDR3 is built from 13 residues. Germline-derived CDR1 and CDR2 are DFQATT and SNEGSKA (reference sequence). Trimming stripped 3 bases from V and 2 bases from J, with 10 bases between. This clonotype was found many times. Each CDR3 protein gets one entry after TCRdb re-called the 5' RACE reads with MiXCR. Of 300,000 to 400,000 distinct CDR3 sequences listed, 15% to 20% were seen once; the top ten hold under 25%. The chain couples TRBV20-1 to TRBJ1-2; D may be TRBD1 (5 bases). Sequencing was done on a sample of PBMCs or a T cell subset sorted from them (not recorded which). The source is a man aged 18 to 29 who had mild COVID-19 (a few samples of this study predate the infection). Cell type and time point are not known. CDR3 sequence: CSARTRDNYGYTF. The CDR3 DNA is TGCAGTGCTAGGACACGGGACAACTATGGCTACACCTTC.